This TCR beta chain was sequenced during a study of yellow fever vaccine responses in identical twins. Using its own MiXCR run on the RT-PCR reads, TCRdb lists one record per CDR3 protein. Here the sample spans some 1,700 distinct CDR3 sequences, over 75% being singletons. The CDR3 is 14 amino acids. Germline V CDR1 and CDR2: SGHAT, FQNNGV. Between the trimmed V and J ends, which lost 4 bases and 3 bases, there was a span of 12 bases. This TCR was sampled from a woman between 18 and 29 years old who received the yellow fever vaccine. The material sequenced was T cells from blood (PBMCs), unsorted or a sorted subset (not recorded which), taken before or after yellow fever vaccination (not recorded which). This chain links TRBV11-2 with TRBJ2-5, with D perhaps being TRBD1 or TRBD2 (5 bases each). The DNA for the CDR3 is TGTGCCAGCAGCTCGGGGACGGGGAAAGAGACCCAGTACTTC. Translation gives CASSSGTGKETQYF.